These 11 T cell receptor beta chains were sequenced from one sample in a study of T cell responses to AZD1222 COVID-19 vaccine. TCRdb keeps only in-frame clones here, not all; method: immunoSEQ multiplex PCR. Here the sample spans roughly 160,000 clones, 92% being singletons. The material sequenced was peripheral blood, taken on day 0 of AZD1222 vaccination. These receptors were taken from an adult in good health.

The sample holds one count of this clone. The rearrangement joins TRBV18 to TRBJ1-5; D gene ambiguous. The CDR3 is 12 amino acids. Trimming cost V 5 bases and J 4 bases, with 6 bases left between them. Germline CDR1 KGHSH, CDR2 LQKENI. This chain's CDR3 is CASSSGNQPQHF. As DNA, the CDR3 is TGTGCCAGCTCATCTGGGAATCAGCCCCAGCATTTT.

The V and J genes are TRBV19 and TRBJ1-2; no definite D call. Trimming removed 7 bases from V and 4 bases from J, with 10 bases in between. Germline V CDR1 and CDR2: LNHDA, SQIVND (reference sequence). The CDR3 has 12 amino acids. The CDR3 loop is CASTFHGYGYTF. DNA of the CDR3: TGTGCCAGTACCTTCCACGGCTATGGCTACACCTTC.

The chain recombines TRBV4-1 with TRBJ1-2, with D maybe TRBD1 (5 bases). The V gene lost 1 base and the J gene lost 7 bases, with 10 bases spanning the gap. Germline CDR1 is MGHRA and CDR2 is YSYEKL. This CDR3 contains 13 residues. The CDR3: CASSQGPGSGYTF. CDR3 nucleotides: TGCGCCAGCAGCCAAGGCCCAGGGTCTGGCTACACCTTC.

The chain couples TRBV12-3 or TRBV12-4 to TRBJ1-2; D perhaps matches TRBD1 (5 bases). V was clipped by 5 bases and J by 4 bases, with 11 bases between them. The CDR3 has 13 amino acids. The CDR3: CASSPMRGYGYTF. DNA of the CDR3: TGTGCCAGCAGTCCAATGAGGGGCTATGGCTACACCTTC.

The J gene is TRBJ2-2, the V gene TRBV5-6, with 10 bases fitting TRBD1. The germline CDR1 and CDR2 sequences are SGHDT and YYEEEE. V was pared by 3 bases and J by 4 bases, with 9 bases of the junction left unmatched. The CDR3 has 17 amino acids. CDR3 protein: CASSSTLTGGFTGELFF. The CDR3, as DNA: TGTGCCAGCAGCTCCACCTTGACAGGGGGCTTCACCGGGGAGCTGTTTTTT.

CDR3 amino acids: CQSKCLGGYTF. CDR3 sequence (DNA): TGTCAAAGTAAGTGTCTGGGTGGCTACACCTTC. This chain joins TRBV19 and TRBJ1-2; D gene ambiguous. This CDR3 comprises 11 residues. Germline CDR1 reads LNHDA; CDR2 reads SQIVND (reference sequence).

V and J are TRBV3-1 (or the pseudogene TRBV3-2) and TRBJ1-1; TRBD1 is a possible D gene (6 bases). V was clipped by 5 bases and J by 8 bases, with 15 bases between them. The CDR3 length is 13 residues. Germline-derived CDR1 and CDR2 are LGHDT and YNNKEL (reference sequence). The CDR3 here is CASSTTGPIEAFF. The CDR3 bases are TGTGCCAGCAGCACCACAGGGCCGATAGAAGCTTTCTTT.

The CDR3 protein is CASSKWGSATMNTEAFF. CDR3 bases: TGTGCCAGTAGTAAATGGGGGTCAGCCACCATGAACACTGAAGCTTTCTTT. The genes are TRBV19 and TRBJ1-1, with D perhaps TRBD1 (5 bases). The length of the CDR3 is 17 residues. Between the trimmed V and J ends, which lost 4 bases and 0 bases, there was a span of 18 bases. Germline CDR1 reads LNHDA; CDR2 reads SQIVND (reference sequence).

The rearrangement uses TRBV5-1 and TRBJ1-4; 7 nucleotides match TRBD1. Germline-derived CDR1 and CDR2 are SGHRS and YFSETQ. Trimming at V came to 0 bases and at J to 3 bases, leaving 8 bases not matched to a gene. The CDR3 contains 17 residues. The CDR3 sequence: CASSLVTGAEANEKLFF. CDR3 coding DNA: TGCGCCAGCAGCTTGGTTACAGGGGCCGAAGCTAATGAAAAACTGTTTTTT.

The rearrangement joins TRBV5-8 to TRBJ2-1; no clear D gene. The CDR3 has 17 residues. Deletions cut 1 base from V and 6 bases from J, with 20 bases between. Germline V CDR1 and CDR2: SGHTS, YDEGEE. The DNA of the CDR3 is TGTGCCAGCAGCTTGTCACGTATACCGTTAGGAGCCAATGAGCAGTTCTTC. It is translated as CASSLSRIPLGANEQFF.

The chain recombines TRBV5-1 with TRBJ2-7; TRBD2 aligns across 11 bases. This CDR3 region has 16 residues. Trimming cost V 4 bases and J 4 bases; bases outside gene matches: 10. CDR1 is SGHRS and CDR2 is YFSETQ in the germline V gene. The CDR3 DNA reads as TGCGCCAGCAGCCCACGGGGTAGCGGGGGGGGTTACGAGCAGTACTTC. Translating it yields CASSPRGSGGGYEQYF.